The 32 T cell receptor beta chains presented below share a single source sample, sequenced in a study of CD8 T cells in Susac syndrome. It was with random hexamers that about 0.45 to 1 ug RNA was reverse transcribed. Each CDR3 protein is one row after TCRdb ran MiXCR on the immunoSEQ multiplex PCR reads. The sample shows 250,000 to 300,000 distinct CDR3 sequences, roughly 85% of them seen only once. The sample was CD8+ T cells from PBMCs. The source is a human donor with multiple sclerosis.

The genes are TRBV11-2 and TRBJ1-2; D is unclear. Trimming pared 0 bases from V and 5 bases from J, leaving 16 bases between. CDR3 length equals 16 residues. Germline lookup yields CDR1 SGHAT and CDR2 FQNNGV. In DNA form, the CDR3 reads TGTGCCAGCAGCTTAGATCCGGCCCCAACGGCGTATGGCTACACCTTC. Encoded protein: CASSLDPAPTAYGYTF. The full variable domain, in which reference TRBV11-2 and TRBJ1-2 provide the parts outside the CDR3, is EAGVAQSPRYKIIEKRQSVAFWCNPISGHATLYWYQQILGQGPKLLIQFQNNGVVDDSQLPKDRFSAERLKGVDSTLKIQPAKLEDSAVYLCASSLDPAPTAYGYTFGSGTRLTVV.

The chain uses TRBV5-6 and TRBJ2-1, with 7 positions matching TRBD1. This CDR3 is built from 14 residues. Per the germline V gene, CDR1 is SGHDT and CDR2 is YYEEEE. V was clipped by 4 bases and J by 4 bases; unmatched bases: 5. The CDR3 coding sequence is TGTGCCAGCAGCGTCTCACAGGGGTACAATGAGCAGTTCTTC. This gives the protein CASSVSQGYNEQFF.

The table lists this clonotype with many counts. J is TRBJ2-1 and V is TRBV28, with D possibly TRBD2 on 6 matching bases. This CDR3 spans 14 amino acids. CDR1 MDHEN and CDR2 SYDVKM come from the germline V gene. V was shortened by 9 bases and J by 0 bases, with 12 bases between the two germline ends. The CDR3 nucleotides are TGTGCCAGTAGTCTCGGGAGCTCCTACAATGAGCAGTTCTTC. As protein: CASSLGSSYNEQFF.

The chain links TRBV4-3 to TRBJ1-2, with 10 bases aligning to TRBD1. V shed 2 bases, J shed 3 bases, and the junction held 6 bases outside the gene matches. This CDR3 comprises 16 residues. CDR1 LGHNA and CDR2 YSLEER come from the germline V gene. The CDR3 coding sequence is TGCGCCAGCAGCCAATACGACAGGGGGCTCGACTATGGCTACACCTTC. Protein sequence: CASSQYDRGLDYGYTF.

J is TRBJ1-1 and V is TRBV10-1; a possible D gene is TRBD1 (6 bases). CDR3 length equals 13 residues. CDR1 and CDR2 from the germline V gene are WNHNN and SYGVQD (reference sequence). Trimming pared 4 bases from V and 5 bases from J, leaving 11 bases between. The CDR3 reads CASSVSGVTEAFF. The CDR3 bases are TGCGCCAGCAGTGTTTCAGGGGTGACTGAAGCTTTCTTT.

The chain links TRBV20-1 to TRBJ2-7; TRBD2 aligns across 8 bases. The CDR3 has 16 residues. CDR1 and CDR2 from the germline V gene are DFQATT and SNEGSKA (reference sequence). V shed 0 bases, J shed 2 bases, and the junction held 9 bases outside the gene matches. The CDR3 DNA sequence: TGCAGTGCTAGAGAGATCCCTTGGCGGGGGGCCTACGAGCAGTACTTC. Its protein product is CSAREIPWRGAYEQYF.

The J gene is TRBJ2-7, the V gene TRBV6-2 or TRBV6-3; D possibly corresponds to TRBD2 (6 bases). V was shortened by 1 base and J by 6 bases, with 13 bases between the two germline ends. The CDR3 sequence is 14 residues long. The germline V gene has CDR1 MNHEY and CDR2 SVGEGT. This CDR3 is CASSYWREKSEQYF. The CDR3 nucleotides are TGTGCCAGCAGTTACTGGAGGGAGAAGAGCGAGCAGTACTTC.

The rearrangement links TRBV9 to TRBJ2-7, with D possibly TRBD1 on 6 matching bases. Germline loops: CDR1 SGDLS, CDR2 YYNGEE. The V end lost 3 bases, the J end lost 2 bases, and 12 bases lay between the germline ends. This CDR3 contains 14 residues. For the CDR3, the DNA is TGTGCCAGCAGCGCAAGGCAGGGGCCCTACGAGCAGTACTTC. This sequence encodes CASSARQGPYEQYF.

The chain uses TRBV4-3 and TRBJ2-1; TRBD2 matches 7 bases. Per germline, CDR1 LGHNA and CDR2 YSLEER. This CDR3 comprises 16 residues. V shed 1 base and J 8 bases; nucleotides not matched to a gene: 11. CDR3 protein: CASSQAVAGVIDEQFF. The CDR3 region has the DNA TGCGCCAGCAGCCAAGCGGTCGCGGGAGTGATCGATGAGCAGTTCTTC.

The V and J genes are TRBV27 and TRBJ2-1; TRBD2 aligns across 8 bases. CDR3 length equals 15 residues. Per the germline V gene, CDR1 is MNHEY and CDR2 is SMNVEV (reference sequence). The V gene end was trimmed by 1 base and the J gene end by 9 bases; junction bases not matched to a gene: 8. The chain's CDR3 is CASSLYREGLSEQFF. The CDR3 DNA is TGTGCCAGCAGTTTATATCGGGAGGGCCTTAGTGAGCAGTTCTTC.

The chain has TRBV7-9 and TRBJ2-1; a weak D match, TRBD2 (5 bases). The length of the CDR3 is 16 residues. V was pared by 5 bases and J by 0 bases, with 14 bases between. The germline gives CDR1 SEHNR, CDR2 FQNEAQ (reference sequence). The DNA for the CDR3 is TGTGCCAGCAGCCCCCGGGATGGGGTCTCCTACAATGAGCAGTTCTTC. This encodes CASSPRDGVSYNEQFF.

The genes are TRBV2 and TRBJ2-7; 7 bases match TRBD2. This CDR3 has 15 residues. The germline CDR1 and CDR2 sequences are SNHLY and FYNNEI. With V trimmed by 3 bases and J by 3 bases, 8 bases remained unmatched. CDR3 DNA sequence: TGTGCCAGCAGTGACACTCGGACTAGAAACTACGAGCAGTACTTC. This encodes CASSDTRTRNYEQYF.

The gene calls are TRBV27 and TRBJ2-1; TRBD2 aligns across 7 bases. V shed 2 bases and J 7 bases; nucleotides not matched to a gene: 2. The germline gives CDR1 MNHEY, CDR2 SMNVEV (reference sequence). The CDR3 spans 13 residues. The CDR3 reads CASSLPGGNEQFF. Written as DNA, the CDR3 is TGTGCCAGCAGTTTACCCGGGGGGAATGAGCAGTTCTTC.

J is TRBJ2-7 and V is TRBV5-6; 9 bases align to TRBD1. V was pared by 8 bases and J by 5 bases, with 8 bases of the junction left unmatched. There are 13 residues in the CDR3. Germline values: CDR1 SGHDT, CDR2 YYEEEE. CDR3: CASTDRGSDEQYF. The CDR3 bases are TGTGCCAGTACGGACAGGGGAAGCGACGAGCAGTACTTC.

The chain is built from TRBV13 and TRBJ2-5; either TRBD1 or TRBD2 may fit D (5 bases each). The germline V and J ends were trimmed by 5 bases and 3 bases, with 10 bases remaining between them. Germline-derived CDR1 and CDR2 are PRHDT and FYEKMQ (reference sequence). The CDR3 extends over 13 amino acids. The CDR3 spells CASSLGTEETQYF. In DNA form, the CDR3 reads TGTGCCAGCAGCCTCGGGACGGAAGAGACCCAGTACTTC.

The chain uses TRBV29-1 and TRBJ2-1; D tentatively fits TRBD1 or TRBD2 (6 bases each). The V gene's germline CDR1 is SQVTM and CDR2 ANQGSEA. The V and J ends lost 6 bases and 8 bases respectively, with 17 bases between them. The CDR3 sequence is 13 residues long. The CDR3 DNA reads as TGCAGCGTCATGCCGGTACGGGGGCATGAGCAGTTCTTC. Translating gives CSVMPVRGHEQFF.

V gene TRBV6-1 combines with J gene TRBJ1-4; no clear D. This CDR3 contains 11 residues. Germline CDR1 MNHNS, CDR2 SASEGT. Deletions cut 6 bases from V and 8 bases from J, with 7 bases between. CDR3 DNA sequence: TGTGCCAGCAGCTTCAAGGAAAAACTGTTTTTT. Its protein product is CASSFKEKLFF.

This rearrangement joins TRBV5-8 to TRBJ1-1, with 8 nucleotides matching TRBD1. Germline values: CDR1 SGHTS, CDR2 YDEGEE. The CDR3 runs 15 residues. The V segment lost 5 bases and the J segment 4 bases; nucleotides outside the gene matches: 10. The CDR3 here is CASRGQAITGTEAFF. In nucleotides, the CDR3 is TGTGCCAGCAGGGGACAGGCTATAACGGGCACTGAAGCTTTCTTT.

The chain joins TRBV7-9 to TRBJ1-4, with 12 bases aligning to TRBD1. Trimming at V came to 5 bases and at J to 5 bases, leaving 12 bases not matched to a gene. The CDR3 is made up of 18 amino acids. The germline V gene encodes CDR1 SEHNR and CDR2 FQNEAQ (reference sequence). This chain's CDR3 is CASSGTSGTGGPNEKLFF. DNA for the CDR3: TGTGCCAGCAGCGGGACCTCCGGGACAGGGGGCCCGAATGAAAAACTGTTTTTT. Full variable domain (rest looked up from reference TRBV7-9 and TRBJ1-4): DTGVSQNPRHKITKRGQNVTFRCDPISEHNRLYWYRQTLGQGPEFLTYFQNEAQLEKSRLLSDRFSAERPKGSFSTLEIQRTEQGDSAMYLCASSGTSGTGGPNEKLFFGSGTQLSVL.

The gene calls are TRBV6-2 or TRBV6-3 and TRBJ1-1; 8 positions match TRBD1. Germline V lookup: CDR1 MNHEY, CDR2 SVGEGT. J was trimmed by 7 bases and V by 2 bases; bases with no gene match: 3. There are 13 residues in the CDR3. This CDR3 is CASSYGQGLEAFF. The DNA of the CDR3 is TGTGCCAGCAGTTACGGACAGGGACTTGAAGCTTTCTTT.

Here the CDR3 reads CASSQSANSKAGEQFF. The CDR3 DNA reads TGTGCCAGCAGCCAATCAGCAAACTCGAAGGCGGGTGAGCAGTTCTTC. The chain carries TRBV3-1 and TRBJ2-1; maybe TRBD2 (5 bases). The CDR3 runs to 16 residues. V lost 2 bases and J lost 9, with 20 bases in between. Germline CDR1 is LGHDT and CDR2 is YNNKEL (reference sequence).

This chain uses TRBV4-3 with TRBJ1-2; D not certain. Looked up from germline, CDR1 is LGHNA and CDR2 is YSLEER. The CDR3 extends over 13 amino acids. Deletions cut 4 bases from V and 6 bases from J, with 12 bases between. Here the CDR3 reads CASSPQGPDGYTF. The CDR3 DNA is TGCGCCAGCAGCCCTCAAGGCCCGGATGGCTACACCTTC.

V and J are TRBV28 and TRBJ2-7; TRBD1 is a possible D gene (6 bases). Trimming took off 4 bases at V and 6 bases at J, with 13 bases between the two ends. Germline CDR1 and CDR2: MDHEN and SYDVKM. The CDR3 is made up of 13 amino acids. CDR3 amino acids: CASSSSGTIEQYF. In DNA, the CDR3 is TGTGCCAGCAGTTCCTCCGGGACAATCGAGCAGTACTTC.

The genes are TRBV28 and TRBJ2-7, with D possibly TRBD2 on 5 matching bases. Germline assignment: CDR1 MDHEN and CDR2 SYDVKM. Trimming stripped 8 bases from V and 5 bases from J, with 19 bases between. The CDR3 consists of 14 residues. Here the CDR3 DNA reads TGTGCCAGCGGGTCCGGGGTTCCTAGGCACGAGCAGTACTTC. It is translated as CASGSGVPRHEQYF.

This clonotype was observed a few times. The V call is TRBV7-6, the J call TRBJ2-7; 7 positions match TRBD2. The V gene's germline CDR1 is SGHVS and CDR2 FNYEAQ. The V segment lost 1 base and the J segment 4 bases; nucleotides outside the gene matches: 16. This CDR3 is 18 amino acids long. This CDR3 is CASSLEIPTGTKSYEQYF. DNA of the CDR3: TGTGCCAGCAGCTTAGAAATCCCAACCGGGACTAAATCATACGAGCAGTACTTC. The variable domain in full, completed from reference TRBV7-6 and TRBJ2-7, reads GAGVSQSPRYKVTKRGQDVALRCDPISGHVSLYWYRQALGQGPEFLTYFNYEAQQDKSGLPNDRFSAERPEGSISTLTIQRTEQRDSAMYRCASSLEIPTGTKSYEQYFGPGTRLTVT.

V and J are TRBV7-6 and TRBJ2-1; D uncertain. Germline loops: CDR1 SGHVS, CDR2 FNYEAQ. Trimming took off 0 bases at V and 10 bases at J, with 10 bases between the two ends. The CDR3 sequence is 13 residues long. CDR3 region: CASSLATRLEQFF. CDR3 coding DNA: TGTGCCAGCAGCTTAGCAACCCGTTTGGAGCAGTTCTTC.

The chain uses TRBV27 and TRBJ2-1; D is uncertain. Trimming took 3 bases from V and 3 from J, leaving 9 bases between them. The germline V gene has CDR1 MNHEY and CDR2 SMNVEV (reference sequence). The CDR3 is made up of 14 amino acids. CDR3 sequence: CASSLWLGYNEQFF. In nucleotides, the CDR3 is TGTGCCAGCAGTTTGTGGCTGGGCTACAATGAGCAGTTCTTC.

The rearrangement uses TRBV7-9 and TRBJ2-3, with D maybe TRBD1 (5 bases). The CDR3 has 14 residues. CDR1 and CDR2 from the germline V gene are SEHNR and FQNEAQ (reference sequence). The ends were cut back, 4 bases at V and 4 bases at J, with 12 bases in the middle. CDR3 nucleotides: TGTGCCAGCAGCTCACTGGGGCCCCCAGATACGCAGTATTTT. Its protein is CASSSLGPPDTQYF.

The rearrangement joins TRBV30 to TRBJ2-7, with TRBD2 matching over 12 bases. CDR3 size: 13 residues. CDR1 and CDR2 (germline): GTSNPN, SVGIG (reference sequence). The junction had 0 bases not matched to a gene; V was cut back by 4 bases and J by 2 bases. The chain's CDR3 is CAWTSGRAYEQYF. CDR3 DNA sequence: TGTGCCTGGACTAGCGGGAGGGCCTACGAGCAGTACTTC.

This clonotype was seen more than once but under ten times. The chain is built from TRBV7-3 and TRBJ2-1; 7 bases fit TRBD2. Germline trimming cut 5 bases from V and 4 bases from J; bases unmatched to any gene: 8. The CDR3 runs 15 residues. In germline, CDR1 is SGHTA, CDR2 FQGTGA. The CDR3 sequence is CASSPGSSGYNEQFF. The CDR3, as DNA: TGTGCCAGCAGCCCGGGGTCTAGCGGTTACAATGAGCAGTTCTTC.

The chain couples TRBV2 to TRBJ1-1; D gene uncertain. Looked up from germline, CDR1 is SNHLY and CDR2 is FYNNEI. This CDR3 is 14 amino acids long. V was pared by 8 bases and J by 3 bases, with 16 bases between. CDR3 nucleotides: TGTGCCAGCTCCTACCGGGGAATGGACACTGAAGCTTTCTTT. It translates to CASSYRGMDTEAFF.

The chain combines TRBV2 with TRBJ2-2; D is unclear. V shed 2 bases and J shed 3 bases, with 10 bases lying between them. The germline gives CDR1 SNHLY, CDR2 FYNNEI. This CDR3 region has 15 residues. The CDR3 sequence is CASSESVLHTGELFF. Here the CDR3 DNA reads TGTGCCAGCAGTGAATCGGTCCTACACACCGGGGAGCTGTTTTTT.